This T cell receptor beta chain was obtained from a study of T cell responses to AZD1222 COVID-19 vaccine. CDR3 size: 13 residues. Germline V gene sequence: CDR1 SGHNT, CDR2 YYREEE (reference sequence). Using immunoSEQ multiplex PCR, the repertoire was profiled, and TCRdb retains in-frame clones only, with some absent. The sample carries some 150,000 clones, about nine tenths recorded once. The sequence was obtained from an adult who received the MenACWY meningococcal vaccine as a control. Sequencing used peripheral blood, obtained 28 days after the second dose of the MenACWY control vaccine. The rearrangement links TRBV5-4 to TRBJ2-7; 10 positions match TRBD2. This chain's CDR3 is CAARTSGSYEQYF. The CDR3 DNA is TGTGCAGCCCGGACTAGCGGCTCCTACGAGCAGTACTTC.